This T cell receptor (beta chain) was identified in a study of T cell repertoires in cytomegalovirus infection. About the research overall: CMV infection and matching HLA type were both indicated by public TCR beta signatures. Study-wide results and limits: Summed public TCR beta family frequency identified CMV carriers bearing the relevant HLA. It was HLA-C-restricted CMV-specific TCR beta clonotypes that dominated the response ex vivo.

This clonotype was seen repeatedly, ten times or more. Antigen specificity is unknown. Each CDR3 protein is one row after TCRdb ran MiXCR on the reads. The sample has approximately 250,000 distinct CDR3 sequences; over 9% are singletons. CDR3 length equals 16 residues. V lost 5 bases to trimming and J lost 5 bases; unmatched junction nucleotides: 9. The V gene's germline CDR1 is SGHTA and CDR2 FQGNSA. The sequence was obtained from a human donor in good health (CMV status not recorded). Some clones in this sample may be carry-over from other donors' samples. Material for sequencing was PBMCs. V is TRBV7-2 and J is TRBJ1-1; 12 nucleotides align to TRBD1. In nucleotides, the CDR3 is TGTGCCAGCAGCCGTCCCGGGACAGGGGGCGGAACTGAAGCTTTCTTT. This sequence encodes CASSRPGTGGGTEAFF.